This section outlines one T cell receptor (beta chain) sequence together with its context. Its target is not known. Assay: immunoSEQ multiplex PCR; the TCRdb copy retains only in-frame clones and omits some. Found here are 100,000 to 120,000 clones, around 82% of them singletons; the top ten hold around 4.6%. These data come from a study of T cell responses to AZD1222 COVID-19 vaccine. Broader study findings: Nearly half of spike-specific TCRs reportedly target unmutated variant regions. The donors showed a predominance of white British ancestry and of females, with possible underestimation of clonal diversity.

The CDR3 runs to 13 residues. The V gene end was trimmed by 6 bases and the J gene end by 3 bases; junction bases not matched to a gene: 3. CDR1 and CDR2 (germline): SGHAT, FQNNGV. The chain carries TRBV11-2 and TRBJ2-7; 9 positions agree with TRBD1. The sequences come from peripheral blood, collected on day 0 of AZD1222 vaccination. This receptor was identified in an adult in good health. The CDR3: CASSSDRGYEQYF. The CDR3 nucleotides read TGTGCCAGCAGTTCGGACAGGGGCTACGAGCAGTACTTC.